Each of the 13 T cell receptor beta chains below was sequenced from the same sample in a study. Adaptor-ligated barcode primers were used to amplify TRBV12-4/TRBJ1-2 clonotypes. TCRdb re-analysed the multiplex PCR reads in MiXCR, keeping a single row per CDR3 protein. The sample lists approximately 150 distinct CDR3 sequences, roughly 5.4% occurring once. Sequenced: naive CD4+ T cells sorted from blood. Described subset: naive CD4+ T cells, CD4+CD45RA+CD25-. The receptors were gathered from a female donor with breast cancer.

The rearrangement links TRBV12-3 or TRBV12-4 to TRBJ1-2, with D unresolved. V lost 5 bases and J lost 2, with 12 bases in between. CDR3 length: 14 residues. The CDR3 region has the DNA TGTGCCAGCAGTCCGCCAAGGGTGAACTATGGCTACACCTTC. Translation gives CASSPPRVNYGYTF.

By sample fraction, this clonotype is hyperexpanded. The V and J genes are TRBV12-3 or TRBV12-4 and TRBJ1-2; no firm D call. The V end lost 1 base, the J end lost 4 bases, and 13 bases lay between the germline ends. The CDR3 consists of 15 residues. CDR3: CASSLDLYGSYGYTF. CDR3 in DNA: TGTGCCAGCAGTTTAGACCTCTATGGAAGCTATGGCTACACCTTC.

This chain connects TRBV12-3 or TRBV12-4 to TRBJ1-2; TRBD1 agrees at 7 bases. The CDR3 extends over 12 amino acids. Trimming removed 6 bases from V and 7 bases from J; junction bases left unmatched: 5. The CDR3 DNA sequence: TGTGCCAGCAGAGGACAGGCTGCTGGCTACACCTTC. As protein: CASRGQAAGYTF.

Sample share makes this clonotype large. V and J are TRBV12-3 or TRBV12-4 and TRBJ1-2, with D possibly matching TRBD1 (6 bases). The CDR3 has 16 amino acids. The V and J ends lost 7 bases and 7 bases respectively, with 25 bases between them. This chain's CDR3 is CASTAMPLTGTAGYTF. The DNA of the CDR3 is TGTGCCAGCACCGCCATGCCTTTGACAGGAACCGCTGGCTACACCTTC.

By frequency in the sample, this clonotype is large. The V call is TRBV12-3 or TRBV12-4, the J call TRBJ1-2, with a weak D call TRBD1 (5 bases). The CDR3 is made up of 15 amino acids. V gave up 7 bases and J gave up 7 bases, with 22 bases separating them. The CDR3: CASTNLGVDTSGYTF. Here the CDR3 DNA reads TGTGCCAGCACGAACTTAGGGGTGGATACCAGTGGCTACACCTTC.

In its sample, this clonotype is hyperexpanded. This chain links TRBV12-3 or TRBV12-4 with TRBJ1-2; no definite D call. Trimming took 7 bases from V and 1 from J, leaving 13 bases between them. This CDR3 has 14 amino acids. CDR3 sequence reads: CASTRHGDNYGYTF. DNA of the CDR3: TGTGCCAGCACCAGGCACGGGGATAACTATGGCTACACCTTC.

This clonotype is labeled as large. The V call is TRBV12-3 or TRBV12-4, the J call TRBJ1-2, with unresolved D. The CDR3 contains 12 residues. With 2 bases removed from V and 7 bases from J, the gap between germline ends came to 8 bases. The CDR3 nucleotides are TGTGCCAGCAGTTTACCGGGCGGTGGCTACACCTTC. This translates into CASSLPGGGYTF.

The genes are TRBV12-3 or TRBV12-4 and TRBJ1-2; no clear D. V was clipped by 3 bases and J by 7 bases, with 9 bases between them. The CDR3 has 12 residues. In DNA, the CDR3 is TGTGCCAGCAGTTTGCAGGATCGTGGCTACACCTTC. Amino acids: CASSLQDRGYTF.

By share, this clonotype ranks as large (0.1 to 1%). This chain connects TRBV12-3 or TRBV12-4 to TRBJ1-2; D remains unclear. The CDR3 is made up of 13 amino acids. Trimming removed 1 base at V and 4 bases at J, with 7 bases between. CDR3 region: CASSLVQGYGYTF. CDR3 in DNA: TGTGCCAGCAGTTTAGTACAAGGCTATGGCTACACCTTC.

This clonotype counts as hyperexpanded. The chain recombines TRBV12-3 or TRBV12-4 with TRBJ1-2; D gene ambiguous. V gave up 3 bases and J gave up 0 bases, with 11 bases separating them. This CDR3 comprises 15 residues. CDR3 amino acids: CASSFRGGSNYGYTF. As DNA, the CDR3 is TGTGCCAGCAGTTTCCGTGGAGGGTCTAACTATGGCTACACCTTC.

In this sample, this clonotype is hyperexpanded. The genes are TRBV12-3 or TRBV12-4 and TRBJ1-2; 8 bases align to TRBD1. V lost 5 bases, J lost 2 bases, and 4 bases stayed unmatched. The CDR3 is made up of 14 amino acids. Written as DNA, the CDR3 is TGTGCCAGCAGTCCTGGACAGGGCAACTATGGCTACACCTTC. As protein: CASSPGQGNYGYTF.

This clonotype is large (0.1 to 1%) in the sample. The rearrangement joins TRBV12-3 or TRBV12-4 to TRBJ1-2; D is undetermined. There are 15 residues in the CDR3. V lost 1 base and J 0 bases, leaving 9 bases between the germline ends. The CDR3 loop reads CASSLEGGSNYGYTF. As DNA, the CDR3 is TGTGCCAGCAGTTTAGAGGGAGGGTCTAACTATGGCTACACCTTC.

By proportion, this clonotype is large. V usage is TRBV12-3 or TRBV12-4 and J usage is TRBJ1-2; TRBD1 might be the D (5 bases). The CDR3 totals 14 residues. Trimming shortened V by 1 base and J by 4 bases, and 10 bases separated the two germline ends. The DNA of the CDR3 is TGTGCCAGCAGTTTAGAGGCAGGGATCTATGGCTACACCTTC. Residues: CASSLEAGIYGYTF.